This entry lists 23 T cell receptor beta chains sequenced from one sample in a study of beta chain features in type 1 diabetes. Study-wide results and limits: Significant though moderate, a shortening of TCRB CDR3s appeared in all four CD4+ subsets of Type 1 diabetes patients.

The antigens of these receptors remain unknown. Expressed TCRB transcripts were sequenced because the entire RNA isolate underwent reverse transcription. This table comes from immunoSEQ multiplex PCR, and its TCRdb copy is limited to in-frame clones, with some not included. The sample lists about 650,000 clones, roughly 12% seen once, with roughly 0.12% in the top ten. The sequenced sample was naive CD4+ T cells from blood. The source of these receptors is a man aged 25-40 years with type 1 diabetes.

This clone was counted only a few times. The rearrangement links TRBV20-1 to TRBJ2-4; D not resolved. Trimming removed 5 bases from V and 5 bases from J, with 4 bases in between. Germline V gene sequence: CDR1 DFQATT, CDR2 SNEGSKA (reference sequence). The CDR3 is 10 residues long. CDR3 sequence reads: CSASENIQYF. CDR3 in DNA: TGCAGTGCTTCCGAAAACATTCAGTACTTC.

V and J are TRBV7-2 and TRBJ1-5; a possible D gene is TRBD1 (5 bases). CDR1 SGHTA and CDR2 FQGNSA come from the germline V gene. The V end lost 5 bases, the J end lost 1 base, and 6 bases lay between the germline ends. The CDR3 covers 13 residues. The CDR3 DNA reads TGTGCCAGCAGCGAGGGGAGCAATCAGCCCCAGCATTTT. Protein sequence: CASSEGSNQPQHF.

This clone was recorded a few times. The chain employs TRBV18 and TRBJ2-3, with 15 bases that match TRBD2. The germline V gene has CDR1 KGHSH and CDR2 LQKENI. The CDR3 is 15 residues long. The trim removed 2 bases at V and 8 bases at J, leaving 2 bases unmatched. The CDR3 region has the DNA TGTGCCAGCTCACCAGGACTAGCGGGGGGGCCTACGCAGTATTTT. Its translation: CASSPGLAGGPTQYF.

The chain joins TRBV5-6 to TRBJ1-6; TRBD1 agrees at 10 bases. The J segment lost 5 bases and the V segment lost 4 bases, leaving 6 bases of the junction unmatched. Germline lookup yields CDR1 SGHDT and CDR2 YYEEEE. This CDR3 is 16 amino acids long. The chain's CDR3 is CASSHYGTGDNSPLHF. CDR3 DNA sequence: TGTGCCAGCAGCCACTACGGGACAGGGGATAATTCACCCCTCCACTTT.

V and J are TRBV5-1 and TRBJ1-4; D ambiguous. Trimming pared 0 bases from V and 7 bases from J, leaving 13 bases between. The CDR3 runs 15 residues. Germline CDR1 and CDR2: SGHRS and YFSETQ. The CDR3 DNA sequence: TGCGCCAGCAGCTTGGTGGCGGCAGTGAGTGAAAAACTGTTTTTT. Its translation is CASSLVAAVSEKLFF.

This chain joins TRBV7-9 and TRBJ2-7; TRBD1 agrees at 8 bases. V lost 3 bases and J lost 6; bases outside the gene matches: 1. The CDR3 has 12 residues. The V gene's germline CDR1 is SEHNR and CDR2 FQNEAQ (reference sequence). This chain's CDR3 is CASSLDRVEQYF. The CDR3 nucleotides are TGTGCCAGCAGCTTGGACAGGGTCGAGCAGTACTTC.

This clone was seen only a few times. This rearrangement joins TRBV29-1 to TRBJ1-5; D is possibly TRBD1 (5 bases). The V and J ends lost 7 bases and 0 bases respectively, with 13 bases between them. This CDR3 has 14 residues. The germline V gene has CDR1 SQVTM and CDR2 ANQGSEA. CDR3 nucleotides: TGCAGCGCCCGCCGGGGGGATAGCAATCAGCCCCAGCATTTT. Protein product: CSARRGDSNQPQHF.

The V gene is TRBV5-1, the J gene TRBJ1-1; 9 bases line up with TRBD1. The CDR3 contains 16 residues. Germline CDR1 SGHRS, CDR2 YFSETQ. J lost 4 bases, V lost 0 bases, and 7 bases had no gene match. In DNA, the CDR3 is TGCGCCAGCAGCTTGGCGAACAGGGGGCCGGGCACTGAAGCTTTCTTT. Translated: CASSLANRGPGTEAFF.

The chain is built from TRBV12-5 and TRBJ2-1, with TRBD2 as a possible D gene (6 bases). Germline lookup yields CDR1 LGHNT and CDR2 FRNRAP. The V end was cut by 4 bases, the J end by 6 bases, with 10 bases between. CDR3 length equals 13 residues. CDR3 in amino acids: CASGSGLLNEQFF. The CDR3, as DNA: TGTGCTAGTGGTTCGGGACTTCTCAATGAGCAGTTCTTC.

The V gene is TRBV4-3, the J gene TRBJ2-5; 12 positions agree with TRBD2. CDR1 is LGHNA, CDR2 YSLEER, per germline. This CDR3 is built from 18 residues. V trimming: 0 bases; J trimming: 4 bases; junction bases outside the gene matches: 9. CDR3 bases: TGCGCCAGCAGCCAAGATGCTAGACTAGCGGGGGTAGCAGAGACCCAGTACTTC. Translating it yields CASSQDARLAGVAETQYF.

The CDR3 loop is CASSPGQGRSGANVLTF. In DNA, the CDR3 is TGTGCCAGCAGTCCGGGACAGGGGAGGTCTGGGGCCAACGTCCTGACTTTC. The chain is built from TRBV9 and TRBJ2-6, with 10 bases that match TRBD1. CDR3 length: 17 residues. CDR1 and CDR2 (germline): SGDLS, YYNGEE. V lost 5 bases and J lost 1; bases outside the gene matches: 6.

The CDR3 region is CASSPFRGLWDSSPLHF. The CDR3 DNA follows: TGTGCCAGCAGCCCTTTCAGGGGGCTGTGGGATAGTTCACCCCTCCACTTT. V usage is TRBV7-2 and J usage is TRBJ1-6; 8 bases agree with TRBD1. V was pared by 5 bases and J by 9 bases, with 15 bases of the junction left unmatched. Germline V gene sequence: CDR1 SGHTA, CDR2 FQGNSA. CDR3 size: 17 residues.

Concerning this clone: Other DNA sequences within the sample encode an identical CDR3. The V and J genes are TRBV7-2 and TRBJ2-3; D may be TRBD1 or TRBD2 (5 bases each). The CDR3 spans 15 residues. Germline CDR1 is SGHTA and CDR2 is FQGNSA. V dropped 3 bases and J dropped 1 base, with 11 bases sitting between them. The CDR3: CASSFYGAGTDTQYF. The CDR3 region has the DNA TGTGCCAGCAGCTTCTACGGGGCGGGCACAGATACGCAGTATTTT. The variable domain in full, completed from reference TRBV7-2 and TRBJ2-3, reads GAGVSQSPSNKVTEKGKDVELRCDPISGHTALYWYRQSLGQGLEFLIYFQGNSAPDKSGLPSDRFSAERTGGSVSTLTIQRTQQEDSAVYLCASSFYGAGTDTQYFGPGTRLTVL.

This clone was observed a few times. J is TRBJ2-7 and V is TRBV4-1; 8 nucleotides match TRBD1. The CDR3 runs 14 residues. Germline CDR1 MGHRA, CDR2 YSYEKL. The V and J ends lost 3 bases and 5 bases, in that order; junction bases with no gene match: 6. In nucleotides, the CDR3 is TGCGCCAGCAGCCATTGGACAGGGTTGGACGAGCAGTACTTC. Translating gives CASSHWTGLDEQYF.

This chain connects TRBV5-6 to TRBJ2-3; TRBD1 aligns across 10 bases. The CDR3 spans 18 residues. In germline, CDR1 is SGHDT, CDR2 YYEEEE. Unmatched junction bases numbered 13, after V lost 6 bases and J lost 0 bases. DNA of the CDR3: TGTGCCAGCACCCCGGACAGGGGGTCATTTATCAGCACAGATACGCAGTATTTT. It specifies CASTPDRGSFISTDTQYF.

This clone was detected only a few times. This rearrangement joins TRBV7-9 to TRBJ2-5; 7 bases map to TRBD2. The CDR3 length is 15 residues. Unmatched junction bases numbered 6, after V lost 4 bases and J lost 1 base. The germline CDR1 and CDR2 sequences are SEHNR and FQNEAQ (reference sequence). CDR3 sequence reads: CASSSAGIGQETQYF. CDR3 bases: TGTGCCAGCAGCTCAGCGGGGATTGGCCAAGAGACCCAGTACTTC.

This clone was seen a handful of times. V usage is TRBV5-1 and J usage is TRBJ1-2, with 7 nucleotides matching TRBD1. CDR1 SGHRS and CDR2 YFSETQ come from the germline V gene. Losses at the gene ends were 3 bases for V and 6 bases for J; bases not matched to a gene: 8. This CDR3 comprises 14 residues. CDR3 coding DNA: TGCGCCAGCAGCTCGCTGGGGGACAGAGATGGCTACACCTTC. It yields the protein CASSSLGDRDGYTF.

In the case of this clone: A junction boundary mismatches the germline segment, possibly from a read error. The V gene is TRBV7-9, the J gene TRBJ2-3; D is perhaps TRBD2 (5 bases). The CDR3 is made up of 14 amino acids. Germline assignment: CDR1 SEHNR and CDR2 FQNEAQ (reference sequence). The CDR3 reads CASSLAGYPDTQYF. In nucleotides, the CDR3 is TGTGCCAGCAGCCTAGCTGGGTATCCAGATACGCAGTATTTT.

V gene TRBV2 combines with J gene TRBJ2-1; 7 positions match TRBD1. V trimming: 10 bases; J trimming: 4 bases; junction bases outside the gene matches: 7. Germline CDR1 SNHLY, CDR2 FYNNEI. The CDR3 is made up of 13 amino acids. This CDR3 reads CATGQDLYNEQFF. CDR3 coding DNA: TGTGCCACCGGACAGGACCTATACAATGAGCAGTTCTTC.

J is TRBJ1-2 and V is TRBV7-8, with 10 positions matching TRBD1. V lost 2 bases to trimming and J lost 0 bases; unmatched junction nucleotides: 9. This CDR3 region has 18 residues. The V gene's germline CDR1 is SGHVS and CDR2 FQNEAQ. CDR3 bases: TGTGCCAGCAGCTTATATCCCGGGACAGGGGTTTCTAACTATGGCTACACCTTC. Encoded protein: CASSLYPGTGVSNYGYTF.

The chain combines TRBV5-6 with TRBJ2-7, with D tentatively TRBD1 or TRBD2 (5 bases each). CDR3 length equals 14 residues. CDR1 and CDR2 from the germline V gene are SGHDT and YYEEEE. The germline V and J ends were trimmed by 6 bases and 3 bases, with 16 bases remaining between them. The CDR3 sequence is CASTSNSGRYEQYF. The CDR3 region has the DNA TGTGCCAGCACCTCAAACTCGGGGCGCTACGAGCAGTACTTC.

This clone was picked up a small number of times. This CDR3 reads CASSLRGYRYEQYF. CDR3 nucleotide sequence: TGCGCCAGCAGCTTGCGGGGGTATCGGTACGAGCAGTACTTC. The chain links TRBV5-1 to TRBJ2-7; maybe TRBD2 (6 bases). The CDR3 totals 14 residues. Germline CDR1 reads SGHRS; CDR2 reads YFSETQ. The V end was cut by 1 base, the J end by 4 bases, with 12 bases between.

The chain is built from TRBV4-3 and TRBJ1-1, with D perhaps TRBD1 (6 bases). V gave up 1 base and J gave up 1 base, with 10 bases separating them. CDR3 length equals 15 residues. From germline, CDR1 is LGHNA and CDR2 YSLEER. The CDR3: CASSQVLGANTEAFF. For the CDR3, the DNA is TGCGCCAGCAGCCAAGTTCTGGGGGCGAACACTGAAGCTTTCTTT.